The clone carrying this T cell receptor (beta chain) was recorded a few times. Its antigen is unknown. This sample stems from a study of CD8 T cells in ankylosing spondylitis. Findings of the study overall: A motif of under ten highly homologous TCR beta variants was seen as apparently characteristic of ankylosing spondylitis blood.

Unmatched junction bases numbered 8, after V lost 3 bases and J lost 4 bases. This CDR3 is built from 16 residues. Germline-derived CDR1 and CDR2 are DFQATT and SNEGSKA (reference sequence). MiXCR was run by TCRdb on the 5' RACE reads, yielding one entry per CDR3 protein. The profile shows a few hundred thousand distinct CDR3 sequences, roughly 15% of them singletons. The genes are TRBV20-1 and TRBJ2-1, with 11 bases fitting TRBD2. The receptor comes from a male donor with ankylosing spondylitis. Sequences were obtained from blood, either unsorted or a sorted T cell fraction (not recorded which). The CDR3 nucleotides read TGCAGTGCTAGTGGGTCTAGCGGGAGGAGATACAATGAGCAGTTCTTC. Its protein is CSASGSSGRRYNEQFF.